The entry that follows covers one T cell receptor (beta chain) sequence. Its target antigen remains unknown. One junction end does not reproduce the germline sequence, and a read error may be involved. In the germline V gene, CDR1 corresponds to SNHLY and CDR2 to FYNNEI. Spanning cysteine to phenylalanine, the CDR3 consists of 16 amino acids. The retained sequence is limited to the CDR3, 48 bases, with the frame set at the first base. In the study, sorted CD4+ and CD8+ blood T cells from patients with severe aplastic anemia and from healthy subjects underwent deep sequencing of TCR repertoires. Ficoll-Paque density gradient centrifugation was used to isolate peripheral blood mononuclear cells. Before DNA extraction, CD4+ and CD8+ T cells were sorted with FACS or magnetic beads. Profiling of TCR beta VDJ combinations and CDR3 sequences used genomic DNA as the template. An Illumina HiSeq 2000 was used for TCR repertoire sequencing. Concerning the study's data processing: Repertoire assessment relied on Simpson's diversity index, CDR3 size and DJ length profiles, and TRBV/TRBJ rearrangement plots. The most abundant DNA sequence in the deep sequencing data was taken as the immunodominant clone. CDR3 amino acid sequences were screened for sharing across subjects and compared with published repertoires and the VDJdb database. The public sequencing data were trimmed at Q25 with fastp and processed into clonotypes with MiXCR by TCRdb, which kept only in-frame beta chains. Entries are consolidated by CDR3 protein sequence, retaining the most common genes and DNA. In this record, the V and J calls reflect TCRdb's handling and not the investigators' own analysis. The sample profile shows 150,000 to 200,000 distinct CDR3 sequences; around 60% of them were found once. 45% of the sample is taken by the ten largest.

These data come from a study of CD8+CD57+ T cells in acquired aplastic anemia (dated by TCRdb to 2017 to 2018). Looking at the study overall: DNA extracted from sorted CD4+ and CD8+ cells had a mean of approximately 3.3 ug, with a range of about 0.18 to 27.4 ug. An average of approximately 10 million reads for CD4+ cells and 11.0 million reads for CD8+ cells was obtained from healthy donor samples. Study-level results and caveats: Roughly 29 CD8+ CDR3 sequences were shared between patients and controls but appeared highly expressed in patients and within their immunodominant clones. No significant difference in CD8+ Simpson's diversity was found between patients and healthy controls (P=0.060).

The sequence is built from TRBV2 and TRBJ1-4; TRBD1 could be the D gene, as 5 bases match. The sequence derives from a human donor in good health. Sequenced sample: sorted CD4+, CD8+, or CD8+CD57+ T cells (not recorded which) from PBMCs. The encoded CDR3 is CASSLSGGTTKEKLFF. The bases are TGTGCCAGCAGTTTATCGGGAGGGACTACTAAGGAAAAACTGTTTTTT.